Below are 28 T cell receptor beta chains sequenced from a single sample in a study of blood T cell repertoires in COVID-19. Sequencing was performed with immunoSEQ multiplex PCR; in TCRdb, only in-frame clones are kept and a portion is missing. The sample includes fewer than 200,000 clones, around 84% of them seen just once. Material: peripheral blood. The receptor set was obtained from a man aged 40-55 years with acute or convalescent COVID-19.

This chain uses TRBV2 with TRBJ2-3, with D unresolved. Germline lookup yields CDR1 SNHLY and CDR2 FYNNEI. V dropped 1 base and J dropped 2 bases, with 10 bases sitting between them. This CDR3 has 15 residues. CDR3 DNA: TGTGCCAGCAGTGAAGTTGGCGGATCCACAGATACGCAGTATTTT. Encoded protein: CASSEVGGSTDTQYF.

The chain has TRBV7-9 and TRBJ2-1, with D perhaps matching TRBD1 (5 bases). The germline V gene encodes CDR1 SEHNR and CDR2 FQNEAQ (reference sequence). Deletions cut 5 bases from V and 5 bases from J, with 16 bases between. The CDR3 runs to 15 residues. CDR3 residues: CASSQTSRGDNEQFF. CDR3 nucleotides: TGTGCCAGCAGCCAGACCTCTAGGGGCGACAATGAGCAGTTCTTC.

This sequence joins TRBV10-1 and TRBJ2-7; TRBD1 matches at 11 bases. V was clipped by 5 bases and J by 2 bases; unmatched bases: 8. In germline, CDR1 is WNHNN, CDR2 SYGVQD (reference sequence). The length of the CDR3 is 16 residues. CDR3 coding DNA: TGCGCCAGCAGTCAAAAGGGGGGACAGGGGGCCTACGAGCAGTACTTC. Its translation: CASSQKGGQGAYEQYF.

This clone was found once. The CDR3 DNA is TGTGCCAGTAGTGACAGGGTAGGGGGCAATCAGCCCCAGCATTTT. Encoded protein: CASSDRVGGNQPQHF. V and J are TRBV19 and TRBJ1-5; 7 bases agree with TRBD1. The ends lost 5 bases at V and 2 bases at J; junction bases unmatched: 6. There are 15 residues in the CDR3. The germline V gene has CDR1 LNHDA and CDR2 SQIVND (reference sequence).

The V gene is TRBV18, the J gene TRBJ2-7; perhaps TRBD2 as D (5 bases). The CDR3 has 13 residues. With 2 bases removed from V and 5 bases from J, the gap between germline ends came to 10 bases. Per germline, CDR1 KGHSH and CDR2 LQKENI. The chain's CDR3 is CASSPSEEHEQYF. The CDR3 DNA is TGTGCCAGCTCACCATCGGAGGAGCACGAGCAGTACTTC.

This chain joins TRBV14 and TRBJ2-3; 7 nucleotides match TRBD1. Germline CDR1 is SGHDN and CDR2 is FVKESK. J gave up 2 bases and V 4 bases, and 9 bases lay outside the gene matches. CDR3 length equals 16 residues. This CDR3 is CASSRFPGQTTDTQYF. The CDR3 region has the DNA TGTGCCAGCAGCCGATTCCCGGGACAGACCACAGATACGCAGTATTTT.

The genes are TRBV6-5 and TRBJ1-1; a possible D gene is TRBD1 (5 bases). V lost 5 bases and J lost 8, with 15 bases in between. Germline V gives CDR1 MNHEY, CDR2 SVGAGI. This CDR3 is built from 13 residues. The CDR3 region is CASSPARGSEAFF. CDR3 bases: TGTGCCAGCAGTCCCGCACGGGGGAGCGAAGCTTTCTTT.

Points on this clone: The sample holds other DNA sequences that translate to the same CDR3. V and J are TRBV7-9 and TRBJ2-3; D is perhaps TRBD1 (6 bases). Germline CDR1 is SEHNR and CDR2 is FQNEAQ (reference sequence). The CDR3 consists of 13 residues. V gave up 5 bases and J gave up 1 base, with 7 bases separating them. CDR3 in amino acids: CASSPGGTDTQYF. CDR3 DNA sequence: TGTGCCAGCAGCCCAGGGGGCACAGATACGCAGTATTTT. Using reference TRBV7-9 and TRBJ2-3 for the parts outside the CDR3, the full variable domain is DTGVSQNPRHKITKRGQNVTFRCDPISEHNRLYWYRQTLGQGPEFLTYFQNEAQLEKSRLLSDRFSAERPKGSFSTLEIQRTEQGDSAMYLCASSPGGTDTQYFGPGTRLTVL.

Here the CDR3 reads CASRLGGEAFF. CDR3 DNA: TGTGCCAGCAGGTTGGGGGGGGAAGCTTTCTTT. This sequence joins TRBV11-2 and TRBJ1-1; D possibly corresponds to TRBD1 (5 bases). The germline V gene has CDR1 SGHAT and CDR2 FQNNGV. V was shortened by 6 bases and J by 8 bases, with 10 bases between the two germline ends. This CDR3 contains 11 residues.

The J gene is TRBJ2-1, the V gene TRBV6-5, with TRBD2 as a possible D gene (6 bases). V lost 7 bases and J 9 bases, leaving 10 bases between the germline ends. Germline V lookup: CDR1 MNHEY, CDR2 SVGAGI. CDR3 size: 11 residues. CDR3 loop: CASTNGGEQFF. CDR3 bases: TGTGCCAGCACCAACGGGGGTGAGCAGTTCTTC.

The chain employs TRBV25-1 and TRBJ1-4; 8 positions agree with TRBD1. This CDR3 is built from 14 residues. Germline loops: CDR1 MGHDK, CDR2 SYGVNS. J lost 6 bases, V lost 5 bases, and 5 bases had no gene match. The CDR3 spells CASSKNRGDEKLFF. CDR3 nucleotides: TGTGCCAGCAGTAAGAACAGGGGGGATGAAAAACTGTTTTTT.

Worth noting for this clone: This specimen includes other DNA sequences encoding the same CDR3. The rearrangement joins TRBV7-3 to TRBJ2-7; 7 positions match TRBD2. V gave up 1 base and J gave up 7 bases; unmatched junction bases: 4. CDR1 is SGHTA and CDR2 is FQGTGA in the germline V gene. CDR3 length: 13 residues. The CDR3 spells CASSLRGGLEQYF. The CDR3 nucleotides are TGTGCCAGCAGCTTAAGGGGGGGTCTGGAGCAGTACTTC.

The chain combines TRBV29-1 with TRBJ1-1; TRBD1 agrees at 8 bases. The CDR3 has 14 residues. Germline trimming cut 6 bases from V and 3 bases from J; bases unmatched to any gene: 9. Germline V gene sequence: CDR1 SQVTM, CDR2 ANQGSEA. Here the CDR3 DNA reads TGCAGCGTCAGGGGGCGGTTTCGTGACACTGAAGCTTTCTTT. Its protein product is CSVRGRFRDTEAFF. Based on the CDR3 plus reference TRBV29-1 and TRBJ1-1, the full variable domain is SAVISQKPSRDICQRGTSLTIQCQVDSQVTMMFWYRQQPGQSLTLIATANQGSEATYESGFVIDKFPISRPNLTFSTLTVSNMSPEDSSIYLCSVRGRFRDTEAFFGQGTRLTVV.

The genes are TRBV9 and TRBJ2-1; D is possibly TRBD2 (6 bases). Germline CDR1 SGDLS, CDR2 YYNGEE. The length of the CDR3 is 15 residues. V was pared by 0 bases and J by 5 bases, with 12 bases between. The chain's CDR3 is CASSVDWGVNNEQFF. The CDR3 DNA is TGTGCCAGCAGCGTAGATTGGGGGGTCAACAATGAGCAGTTCTTC.

This chain joins TRBV12-3 or TRBV12-4 and TRBJ2-1; 7 bases match TRBD1. The V segment lost 8 bases and the J segment 4 bases; nucleotides outside the gene matches: 5. This CDR3 region has 13 residues. CDR3 amino acids: CASGTTGYNEQFF. CDR3 nucleotides: TGTGCCAGCGGAACGACAGGGTACAATGAGCAGTTCTTC.

This clone was observed a handful of times. CDR3 sequence (DNA): TGTGCCAGCAGTTACTCGTACGGGGGGGGTAATGAGCAGTTCTTC. Residues: CASSYSYGGGNEQFF. The genes are TRBV6-2 or TRBV6-3 and TRBJ2-1, with 8 bases that match TRBD2. The CDR3 sequence is 15 residues long. Germline V CDR1 and CDR2: MNHEY, SVGEGT. With V trimmed by 0 bases and J by 7 bases, 5 bases remained unmatched.

V gene TRBV7-3 combines with J gene TRBJ2-5; 9 bases agree with TRBD2. The germline CDR1 and CDR2 sequences are SGHTA and FQGTGA. With V trimmed by 6 bases and J by 5 bases, 10 bases remained unmatched. This CDR3 comprises 15 residues. CDR3 residues: CASSFTSGPGETQYF. In nucleotides, the CDR3 is TGTGCCAGCAGTTTCACTAGCGGGCCTGGTGAGACCCAGTACTTC.

V and J are TRBV29-1 and TRBJ2-2; D possibly corresponds to TRBD2 (5 bases). The V gene's germline CDR1 is SQVTM and CDR2 ANQGSEA. The length of the CDR3 is 15 residues. Trimming took 4 bases from V and 4 from J, leaving 16 bases between them. CDR3 in DNA: TGCAGCGTTGTGGAGGCCCTGACCGGCACCGGGGAGCTGTTTTTT. It codes for CSVVEALTGTGELFF.

This sequence joins TRBV11-2 and TRBJ1-2; the match to TRBD1 covers 10 bases. The germline CDR1 and CDR2 sequences are SGHAT and FQNNGV. The CDR3 contains 15 residues. V was clipped by 4 bases and J by 5 bases; unmatched bases: 7. CDR3 in amino acids: CASSSRQGAPYGYTF. The CDR3 bases are TGTGCCAGCAGCTCGAGACAGGGGGCCCCATATGGCTACACCTTC.

In nucleotides, the CDR3 is TGCGCCAGCAGCCAAGATCTTTGGGCTAGCGGGGGGGCCAGGCTAAGTGAGCAGTTCTTC. Amino acid sequence: CASSQDLWASGGARLSEQFF. The chain recombines TRBV4-3 with TRBJ2-1, with TRBD2 matching 12 bases. Germline CDR1 reads LGHNA; CDR2 reads YSLEER. With V trimmed by 0 bases and J by 9 bases, 18 bases remained unmatched. CDR3 length: 20 amino acids.

This clone has only a few counts. The J gene is TRBJ2-1, the V gene TRBV5-1; TRBD2 aligns across 8 bases. Per germline, CDR1 SGHRS and CDR2 YFSETQ. The V and J ends lost 5 bases and 8 bases, in that order; junction bases with no gene match: 12. The CDR3 is made up of 15 amino acids. As DNA, the CDR3 is TGCGCCAGCAGGCGGGAGGCGCCCAATTTGGATGAGCAGTTCTTC. Translation: CASRREAPNLDEQFF.

V usage is TRBV14 and J usage is TRBJ1-6; D is undetermined. Trimming shortened V by 3 bases and J by 7 bases, and 4 bases separated the two germline ends. CDR1 and CDR2 (germline): SGHDN, FVKESK. CDR3 length equals 12 residues. In DNA form, the CDR3 reads TGTGCCAGCAGCCACCGGAATTCACCCCTCCACTTT. Its protein product is CASSHRNSPLHF.

The chain combines TRBV6-1 with TRBJ2-3; 9 bases map to TRBD2. V was clipped by 2 bases and J by 2 bases; unmatched bases: 17. This CDR3 contains 20 residues. CDR1 and CDR2 (germline): MNHNS, SASEGT. In DNA form, the CDR3 reads TGTGCCAGCAGTGAAAGGTTGGGAGCGGGGGGCCTCCTTTTCACAGATACGCAGTATTTT. The encoded protein is CASSERLGAGGLLFTDTQYF.

The genes are TRBV9 and TRBJ1-6; the D gene is possibly TRBD1 (5 bases). V lost 0 bases to trimming and J lost 8 bases, with 12 bases between them. CDR1 is SGDLS and CDR2 is YYNGEE in the germline V gene. The CDR3 totals 15 residues. Written as DNA, the CDR3 is TGTGCCAGCAGCGTAGATGGGACGGGGGATTCACCCCTCCACTTT. Translation: CASSVDGTGDSPLHF.

The chain joins TRBV5-6 to TRBJ2-4; 7 bases fit TRBD2. Germline CDR1 reads SGHDT; CDR2 reads YYEEEE. The CDR3 spans 15 residues. J was trimmed by 3 bases and V by 3 bases; bases with no gene match: 6. CDR3 sequence: CASSSPGGIKNIQYF. DNA for the CDR3: TGTGCCAGCAGCTCCCCCGGGGGGATCAAAAACATTCAGTACTTC.

CDR3: CASIRQGKSYEQYF. In nucleotides, the CDR3 is TGTGCCAGCATACGACAGGGAAAGTCCTACGAGCAGTACTTC. The V and J genes are TRBV6-5 and TRBJ2-7; 7 bases line up with TRBD1. The ends lost 7 bases at V and 1 base at J; junction bases unmatched: 7. From germline, CDR1 is MNHEY and CDR2 SVGAGI. This CDR3 contains 14 residues.

The sample holds one count of this clone. The CDR3 DNA reads TGTGCCAGCAGTGATGCGCGGCCCAGTGGCTACACCTTC. This gives the protein CASSDARPSGYTF. V usage is TRBV6-1 and J usage is TRBJ1-2; the D is unclear. Germline V gene sequence: CDR1 MNHNS, CDR2 SASEGT. V gave up 3 bases and J gave up 7 bases, with 12 bases separating them. The CDR3 totals 13 residues.

V and J are TRBV4-1 and TRBJ1-5; possible D gene TRBD1, 5 bases. Trimming shortened V by 4 bases and J by 3 bases, and 13 bases separated the two germline ends. The length of the CDR3 is 15 residues. CDR1 is MGHRA and CDR2 is YSYEKL in the germline V gene. The chain's CDR3 is CASSPIVGPNQPQHF. The CDR3 nucleotides read TGCGCCAGCAGCCCGATAGTGGGGCCCAATCAGCCCCAGCATTTT.